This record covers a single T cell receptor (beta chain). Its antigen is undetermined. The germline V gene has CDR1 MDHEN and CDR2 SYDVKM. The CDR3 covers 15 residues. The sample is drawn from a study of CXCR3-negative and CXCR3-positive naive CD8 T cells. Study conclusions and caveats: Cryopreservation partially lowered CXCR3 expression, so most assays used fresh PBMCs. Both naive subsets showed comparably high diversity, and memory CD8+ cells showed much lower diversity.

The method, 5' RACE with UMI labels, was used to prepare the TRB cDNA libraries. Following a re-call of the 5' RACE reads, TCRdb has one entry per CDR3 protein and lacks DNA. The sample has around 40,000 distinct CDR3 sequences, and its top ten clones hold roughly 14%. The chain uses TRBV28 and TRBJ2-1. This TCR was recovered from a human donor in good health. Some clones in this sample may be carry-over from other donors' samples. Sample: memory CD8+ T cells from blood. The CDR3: CASSFKRNGYNEQFF.